Presented here are 20 T cell receptor beta chains from one specimen sequenced in a study of PD-L1 blockade in urothelial cancer. Time point denoted: pretreatment peripheral blood. Generated by immunoSEQ multiplex PCR, the TCRdb table keeps only in-frame clones and is missing some. The sample has tens of thousands of clones; about 85% are singletons. Sequences were derived from PBMCs, sampled around atezolizumab (anti-PD-L1) treatment. Every receptor here comes from a man aged 55 to 70 with urothelial cancer.

This clone was seen a handful of times. The CDR3 loop is CASSARDSRVGYF. In nucleotides, the CDR3 is TGTGCCAGCAGCGCCCGGGACAGCAGAGTAGGGTATTTT. The gene calls are TRBV7-8 and TRBJ2-3, with 7 bases identical to TRBD1. The CDR3 loop spans 13 amino acids. Germline lookup yields CDR1 SGHVS and CDR2 FQNEAQ. The V gene end was trimmed by 5 bases and the J gene end by 14 bases; junction bases not matched to a gene: 13.

V gene TRBV6-5 combines with J gene TRBJ2-7, with TRBD1 matching over 10 bases. The CDR3 runs to 15 residues. Unmatched junction bases numbered 8, after V lost 5 bases and J lost 4 bases. CDR1 and CDR2 from the germline V gene are MNHEY and SVGAGI. CDR3 nucleotide sequence: TGTGCCAGCAGTCAATCAGGACAGGGGGTATACGAGCAGTACTTC. Encoded protein: CASSQSGQGVYEQYF.

Worth noting for this clone: Mismatch with germline at one junction end may stem from a read error. J is TRBJ1-1 and V is TRBV2; maybe TRBD1 (6 bases). CDR3 size: 13 residues. Germline loops: CDR1 SNHLY, CDR2 FYNNEI. DNA of the CDR3: TGTGCCAGCAGTGAATTGGGGGCGACTGAAGTTTTCTTT. Protein product: CASSELGATEVFF.

In this sample, this clone turned up a few times. CDR3 sequence reads: CASSGRDRWTEAFF. The CDR3 DNA sequence: TGTGCCAGCAGCGGCCGGGACAGGTGGACTGAAGCTTTCTTT. This chain links TRBV5-6 with TRBJ1-1, with 8 bases fitting TRBD1. Trimming cost V 4 bases and J 5 bases; bases outside gene matches: 7. Germline-derived CDR1 and CDR2 are SGHDT and YYEEEE. The CDR3 covers 14 residues.

This chain uses TRBV30 with TRBJ2-3; 9 nucleotides match TRBD1. CDR3 length equals 13 residues. Germline CDR1 GTSNPN, CDR2 SVGIG (reference sequence). The V gene end was trimmed by 0 bases and the J gene end by 8 bases; junction bases not matched to a gene: 3. Here the CDR3 DNA reads TGTGCCTGGAGTGTCGGACAGGGGTTTACGCAGTATTTT. This encodes CAWSVGQGFTQYF.

The V call is TRBV4-2, the J call TRBJ1-2, with D unclear. CDR3 length: 14 residues. V dropped 0 bases and J dropped 4 bases, with 9 bases sitting between them. Germline CDR1 is LGHNA and CDR2 is YNFKEQ. CDR3 DNA: TGTGCCAGCAGCCAAGATCGCACGGGCTATGGCTACACCTTC. Amino acid sequence: CASSQDRTGYGYTF.

The rearrangement joins TRBV2 to TRBJ2-2; D is unresolved. CDR1 SNHLY and CDR2 FYNNEI come from the germline V gene. V was cut by 7 bases and J by 3 bases, with 12 bases left in between. The length of the CDR3 is 14 residues. CDR3 region: CASTPLLDTGELFF. DNA for the CDR3: TGTGCCAGCACACCGCTTCTAGACACCGGGGAGCTGTTTTTT.

The chain couples TRBV25-1 to TRBJ1-1; D ambiguous. V shed 5 bases and J shed 0 bases, with 7 bases lying between them. Germline V CDR1 and CDR2: MGHDK, SYGVNS. The CDR3 contains 13 residues. CDR3: CASSRQVNTEAFF. CDR3 nucleotide sequence: TGTGCCAGCAGTAGGCAGGTGAACACTGAAGCTTTCTTT.

V gene TRBV28 combines with J gene TRBJ2-5, with D possibly being TRBD1 (5 bases). CDR3 size: 14 residues. Trimming removed 8 bases at V and 1 base at J, with 14 bases between. Germline lookup yields CDR1 MDHEN and CDR2 SYDVKM. CDR3 coding DNA: TGTGCCAGCCGTAGTCAGGGTGGCCAAGAGACCCAGTACTTC. Translation gives CASRSQGGQETQYF.

The rearrangement links TRBV11-1 to TRBJ2-7; 14 nucleotides line up with TRBD2. The CDR3 totals 15 residues. Per the germline V gene, CDR1 is SGHAT and CDR2 is FQDESV (reference sequence). The junction had 7 bases not matched to a gene; V was cut back by 5 bases and J by 7 bases. CDR3 DNA: TGTGCCAGCAGCCGGGGACTAGCGGGAGCTTATGAGCAGTACTTC. Its translation is CASSRGLAGAYEQYF. The complete variable domain, with remaining parts taken from reference TRBV11-1 and TRBJ2-7, reads EAEVAQSPRYKITEKSQAVAFWCDPISGHATLYWYRQILGQGPELLVQFQDESVVDDSQLPKDRFSAERLKGVDSTLKIQPAELGDSAMYLCASSRGLAGAYEQYFGPGTRLTVT.

V is TRBV30 and J is TRBJ2-7; 11 bases align to TRBD2. Germline values: CDR1 GTSNPN, CDR2 SVGIG (reference sequence). This CDR3 comprises 14 residues. V lost 5 bases, J lost 3 bases, and 6 bases stayed unmatched. The DNA for the CDR3 is TGTGCCTGGGGTGGGACTAGCGGCCTCTACGAGCAGTACTTC. This codes for CAWGGTSGLYEQYF. Complete variable domain (other parts from reference TRBV30 and TRBJ2-7): SQTIHQWPATLVQPVGSPLSLECTVEGTSNPNLYWYRQAAGRGLQLLFYSVGIGQISSEVPQNLSASRPQDRQFILSSKKLLLSDSGFYLCAWGGTSGLYEQYFGPGTRLTVT.

The chain links TRBV5-1 to TRBJ1-1; D is possibly TRBD1 (6 bases). CDR3 size: 14 residues. The germline V gene has CDR1 SGHRS and CDR2 YFSETQ. With 4 bases removed from V and 1 base from J, the gap between germline ends came to 11 bases. The CDR3 nucleotides are TGCGCCAGCAGCAGACAGGCTTCGAACACTGAAGCTTTCTTT. It encodes CASSRQASNTEAFF.

The CDR3 here is CASSLFGDRGRSEAFF. The CDR3 DNA is TGTGCCAGCAGTTTATTCGGCGACAGGGGGCGGTCTGAAGCTTTCTTT. The rearrangement uses TRBV27 and TRBJ1-1, with 10 bases lining up with TRBD1. V was clipped by 1 base and J by 6 bases; unmatched bases: 8. The CDR3 contains 16 residues. CDR1 MNHEY and CDR2 SMNVEV come from the germline V gene (reference sequence).

V usage is TRBV11-2 and J usage is TRBJ2-2, with 9 nucleotides matching TRBD1. From germline, CDR1 is SGHAT and CDR2 FQNNGV. V shed 2 bases and J 3 bases; nucleotides not matched to a gene: 7. The CDR3 has 17 amino acids. The CDR3 region is CASSLIYGTGYTGELFF. The CDR3 DNA reads as TGTGCCAGCAGCTTAATATACGGGACAGGGTACACCGGGGAGCTGTTTTTT.

The J gene is TRBJ2-7, the V gene TRBV5-4; 8 bases match TRBD2. With 2 bases clipped from V and 0 bases from J, the junction kept 4 bases outside the gene matches. The germline gives CDR1 SGHNT, CDR2 YYREEE (reference sequence). The CDR3 length is 15 residues. The CDR3 region has the DNA TGTGCCAGCAGCTTCAGCGGGAGCCTCTCCTACGAGCAGTACTTC. This sequence encodes CASSFSGSLSYEQYF.

This rearrangement joins TRBV28 to TRBJ2-1; a weak D match, TRBD2 (5 bases). V dropped 5 bases and J dropped 2 bases, with 10 bases sitting between them. Germline V gives CDR1 MDHEN, CDR2 SYDVKM. The CDR3 length is 14 residues. The CDR3 reads CASSRVSAYNEQFF. CDR3 sequence (DNA): TGTGCCAGCAGTAGGGTTAGCGCCTACAATGAGCAGTTCTTC.

The chain combines TRBV7-2 with TRBJ1-2; D unclear. V lost 8 bases and J lost 8, with 18 bases in between. Germline values: CDR1 SGHTA, CDR2 FQGNSA. CDR3 length: 13 residues. The CDR3 loop is CASPKGELGGYTF. The CDR3, as DNA: TGTGCCAGCCCCAAAGGAGAACTTGGGGGCTACACCTTC.

V and J are TRBV5-6 and TRBJ1-1, with 8 positions matching TRBD1. The CDR3 length is 12 residues. J was trimmed by 6 bases and V by 4 bases; bases with no gene match: 2. Germline CDR1 reads SGHDT; CDR2 reads YYEEEE. CDR3 amino acids: CASSVQGAEAFF. DNA of the CDR3: TGTGCCAGCAGCGTACAGGGGGCTGAAGCTTTCTTT.

The chain is built from TRBV10-3 and TRBJ1-4; 7 positions match TRBD1. Per germline, CDR1 ENHRY and CDR2 SYGVKD. The ends lost 6 bases at V and 5 bases at J; junction bases unmatched: 9. The CDR3 consists of 15 residues. This chain's CDR3 is CAIRDPGQPNEKLFF. The CDR3 DNA is TGTGCCATCAGGGATCCGGGACAGCCGAATGAAAAACTGTTTTTT.

This sequence joins TRBV7-3 and TRBJ2-3; 8 bases match TRBD2. CDR3 length equals 13 residues. Germline V gene data show CDR1 as SGHTA and CDR2 as FQGTGA. Trimming removed 6 bases from V and 4 bases from J; junction bases left unmatched: 3. In DNA form, the CDR3 reads TGTGCCAGCAGTCGGGGGGGGTCAGATACGCAGTATTTT. Protein sequence: CASSRGGSDTQYF. Complete variable domain (other parts from reference TRBV7-3 and TRBJ2-3): GAGVSQTPSNKVTEKGKYVELRCDPISGHTALYWYRQSLGQGPEFLIYFQGTGAADDSGLPNDRFFAVRPEGSVSTLKIQRTERGDSAVYLCASSRGGSDTQYFGPGTRLTVL.